These T cell receptor beta chains were read from a single sample in a study of blood T cell repertoires in COVID-19. Assay used: immunoSEQ multiplex PCR; TCRdb lists only in-frame clones, some missing. The sample carries more than 250,000 clones, roughly 86% recorded once. The sequencing input was PBMCs or T cells enriched from blood (not recorded which). The receptors were gathered from a woman aged 18-29 years who had recovered from COVID-19. Each CDR3 is given with its conserved first and last residue. A D gene is named only where the DNA matches it firmly. Only some rows state a clone size, as once, few, many or a class for expanded clones.

d_gene: TRBD2; v_gene: TRBV7-9; j_gene: TRBJ2-5; abundance: .; CDR3aa: CASSGRGGQETQYF; CDR3nt: TGTGCCAGCAGTGGGCGGGGGGGACAAGAGACCCAGTACTTC
d_gene: TRBD2; v_gene: TRBV5-1; j_gene: TRBJ2-2; abundance: few; CDR3aa: CASSPPSGRLEGTGELFF; CDR3nt: TGCGCCAGCAGCCCCCCCAGCGGGAGGCTGGAGGGCACCGGGGAGCTGTTTTTT
d_gene: TRBD2; v_gene: TRBV10-3; j_gene: TRBJ2-7; abundance: .; CDR3aa: CAIKNTGTSPAEQYF; CDR3nt: TGTGCCATCAAAAATACCGGGACTAGCCCCGCCGAGCAGTACTTC
d_gene: TRBD1; v_gene: TRBV4-1; j_gene: TRBJ2-7; abundance: .; CDR3aa: CASSQVVWTGGFYEQYF; CDR3nt: TGCGCCAGCAGCCAAGTCGTATGGACAGGGGGCTTCTACGAGCAGTACTTC
d_gene: .; v_gene: TRBV29-1; j_gene: TRBJ1-2; abundance: .; CDR3aa: CSVVALLTGRGYTF; CDR3nt: TGCAGCGTGGTGGCCCTTCTGACAGGACGAGGCTACACCTTC
d_gene: TRBD1; v_gene: TRBV11-2; j_gene: TRBJ2-1; abundance: .; CDR3aa: CASSSITGDSYNEQFF; CDR3nt: TGTGCCAGCAGCTCTATAACAGGGGACTCCTACAATGAGCAGTTCTTC
d_gene: TRBD2; v_gene: TRBV18; j_gene: TRBJ2-1; abundance: .; CDR3aa: CASSQITSGAYNEQFF; CDR3nt: TGTGCCAGCTCTCAAATAACTAGCGGGGCCTACAATGAGCAGTTCTTC
d_gene: .; v_gene: TRBV2; j_gene: TRBJ1-1; abundance: .; CDR3aa: CASSPIQVVF; CDR3nt: TGTGCCAGCAGTCCGATACAGGTTGTCTTT
d_gene: .; v_gene: TRBV1; j_gene: TRBJ2-5; abundance: .; CDR3aa: CTSRRTSGGALSEETQYF; CDR3nt: TGCACCAGCAGACGGACTAGCGGGGGGGCACTTTCGGAAGAGACCCAGTACTTC
d_gene: .; v_gene: TRBV30; j_gene: TRBJ2-7; abundance: .; CDR3aa: CAWSPGQGLRQQYF; CDR3nt: TGTGCCTGGAGCCCCGGACAGGGACTACGCCAGCAGTACTTC
d_gene: .; v_gene: TRBV5-1; j_gene: TRBJ2-5; abundance: .; CDR3aa: CASSLDRPQETQYF; CDR3nt: TGCGCCAGCAGCTTGGACAGGCCCCAAGAGACCCAGTACTTC
d_gene: TRBD1; v_gene: TRBV10-3; j_gene: TRBJ1-3; abundance: .; CDR3aa: CAISDWGQGIGNTIYF; CDR3nt: TGTGCCATCAGTGACTGGGGACAGGGCATTGGAAACACCATATATTTT
d_gene: .; v_gene: TRBV6-5; j_gene: TRBJ2-2; abundance: once; CDR3aa: CASSYSAGVGGELFF; CDR3nt: TGTGCCAGCAGTTACTCGGCAGGGGTGGGCGGGGAGCTGTTTTTT
d_gene: .; v_gene: TRBV4-1; j_gene: TRBJ2-5; abundance: few; CDR3aa: CASSQDLRTTIQETQYF; CDR3nt: TGCGCCAGCAGCCAAGATCTAAGGACTACAATCCAAGAGACCCAGTACTTC
d_gene: .; v_gene: TRBV5-4; j_gene: TRBJ1-1; abundance: .; CDR3aa: CASSLDSPDRRYIMNTEAFF; CDR3nt: TGTGCCAGCAGCTTGGATTCACCCGACAGGCGGTACATCATGAACACTGAAGCTTTCTTT
d_gene: .; v_gene: TRBV5-1; j_gene: TRBJ2-1; abundance: .; CDR3aa: CASSYAQEQFF; CDR3nt: TGCGCCAGCAGCTACGCCCAGGAGCAGTTCTTC
d_gene: .; v_gene: TRBV5-6; j_gene: TRBJ2-5; abundance: .; CDR3aa: CASSLGLSRRKETQYF; CDR3nt: TGTGCCAGCAGCTTGGGGTTGAGTAGGAGGAAAGAGACCCAGTACTTC
d_gene: .; v_gene: TRBV4-3; j_gene: TRBJ1-2; abundance: .; CDR3aa: CASSQEQPGGYGYTF; CDR3nt: TGCGCCAGCAGCCAAGAACAACCGGGGGGCTATGGCTACACCTTC
d_gene: .; v_gene: TRBV3-1/TRBV3-2; j_gene: TRBJ2-1; abundance: .; CDR3aa: CASSKGRLQSSYNEQFF; CDR3nt: TGTGCCAGCAGCAAGGGGCGACTTCAAAGCTCCTACAATGAGCAGTTCTTC
d_gene: .; v_gene: TRBV6-1; j_gene: TRBJ1-4; abundance: .; CDR3aa: CASSESRVALTNEKLFF; CDR3nt: TGTGCCAGCAGTGAAAGCCGGGTGGCCCTTACTAATGAAAAACTGTTTTTT
d_gene: TRBD1; v_gene: TRBV3-1/TRBV3-2; j_gene: TRBJ1-2; abundance: .; CDR3aa: CASTYGTGGISGGYTF; CDR3nt: TGTGCCAGCACTTATGGGACAGGGGGCATCTCGGGTGGCTACACCTTC
d_gene: TRBD1; v_gene: TRBV5-6; j_gene: TRBJ1-6; abundance: once; CDR3aa: CASSQGQGIYNSPLHF; CDR3nt: TGTGCCAGCAGCCAGGGACAGGGGATCTATAATTCACCCCTCCACTTT
d_gene: TRBD2; v_gene: TRBV19; j_gene: TRBJ2-7; abundance: .; CDR3aa: CASRPGTSGSSDEQYF; CDR3nt: TGTGCCAGTAGGCCCGGGACTAGCGGGAGTAGCGACGAGCAGTACTTC